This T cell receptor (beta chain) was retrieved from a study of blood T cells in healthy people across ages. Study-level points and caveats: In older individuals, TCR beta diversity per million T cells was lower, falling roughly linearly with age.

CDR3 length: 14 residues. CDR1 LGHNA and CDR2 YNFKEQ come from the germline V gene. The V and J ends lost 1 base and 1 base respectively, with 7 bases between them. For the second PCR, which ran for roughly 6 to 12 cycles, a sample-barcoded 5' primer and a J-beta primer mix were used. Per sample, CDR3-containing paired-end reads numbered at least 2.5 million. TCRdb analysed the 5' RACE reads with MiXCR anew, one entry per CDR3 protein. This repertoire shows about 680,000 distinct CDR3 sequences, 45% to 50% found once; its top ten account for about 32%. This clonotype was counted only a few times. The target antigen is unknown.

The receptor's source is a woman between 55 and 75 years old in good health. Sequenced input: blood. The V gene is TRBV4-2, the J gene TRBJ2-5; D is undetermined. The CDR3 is CASSQGSLQETQYF. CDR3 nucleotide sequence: TGTGCCAGCAGCCAAGGTAGCCTCCAAGAGACCCAGTACTTC.